A single sample is the source of the 19 T cell receptor beta chains below, sequenced in a study of T cell repertoires in cytomegalovirus infection. TCRdb reprocessed the reads with MiXCR, giving one entry per CDR3 protein. The sample carries approximately 260,000 distinct CDR3 sequences, roughly a fifth recorded once. These receptors have no identified antigens. The starting material was cultured PBMCs, obtained from culture after CMV antigen stimulation. These receptors were obtained from a human donor in good health (CMV status not recorded). Some clones in this sample may be carry-over from other donors' samples.

The chain recombines TRBV20-1 with TRBJ1-1; no firm D call. Germline CDR1 is DFQATT and CDR2 is SNEGSKA (reference sequence). The CDR3 spans 13 residues. The ends were cut back, 6 bases at V and 2 bases at J, with 13 bases in the middle. The CDR3, as DNA: TGCAGTGCGCCCGCAGGCTATAACACTGAAGCTTTCTTT. Its translation is CSAPAGYNTEAFF.

This clonotype occurred many times. The CDR3 carries no conserved terminal phenylalanine or tryptophan, so it likely arises from a read error. Because the CDR3's place on the DNA is in doubt, the DNA is left out and the CDR3 is given as listed by TCRdb. The rearrangement links TRBV11-2 to TRBJ2-1; no DNA check was done on the table's D call, TRBD1. Germline V gene sequence: CDR1 SGHAT, CDR2 FQNNGV. Including both end residues, the CDR3 is 10 amino acids long. The CDR3 protein is CASSLGGCLE.

Only a few counts were recorded for this clonotype. The chain combines TRBV19 with TRBJ2-3, with D possibly TRBD1 on 5 matching bases. Trimming pared 6 bases from V and 1 base from J, leaving 14 bases between. CDR3 length equals 15 residues. From germline, CDR1 is LNHDA and CDR2 SQIVND (reference sequence). CDR3 residues: CASRPTVQGTDTQYF. DNA for the CDR3: TGTGCCAGTAGACCGACGGTACAGGGCACAGATACGCAGTATTTT.

This clonotype showed up just a few times. This sequence joins TRBV27 and TRBJ2-1; perhaps TRBD2 as D (6 bases). The V end was cut by 6 bases, the J end by 5 bases, with 14 bases between. The CDR3 runs 14 residues. The germline CDR1 and CDR2 sequences are MNHEY and SMNVEV (reference sequence). The CDR3 DNA sequence: TGTGCCAGCAGAAGAATCGGGAGCCACAATGAGCAGTTCTTC. Its protein is CASRRIGSHNEQFF.

The rearrangement links TRBV7-9 to TRBJ1-2, with D possibly being TRBD1 (5 bases). Trimming pared 1 base from V and 10 bases from J, leaving 16 bases between. The CDR3 extends over 14 amino acids. Germline V lookup: CDR1 SEHNR, CDR2 FQNEAQ (reference sequence). The CDR3 DNA follows: TGTGCCAGCAGCTTAGTGTCGGAGGGGACTATCTACACCTTC. This translates into CASSLVSEGTIYTF.

The genes are TRBV20-1 and TRBJ1-6, with D possibly matching TRBD1 (6 bases). The CDR3 runs 15 residues. Germline V gives CDR1 DFQATT, CDR2 SNEGSKA (reference sequence). V was pared by 0 bases and J by 7 bases, with 13 bases between. The CDR3 bases are TGCAGTGCTAGAGATCCTAGGACAGCGAATTCACCCCTCCACTTT. It translates to CSARDPRTANSPLHF.

This clonotype was detected ten times or more. The chain joins TRBV2 to TRBJ2-1, with 12 bases identical to TRBD2. The CDR3 sequence is 14 residues long. Germline CDR1 SNHLY, CDR2 FYNNEI. The J segment lost 9 bases and the V segment lost 8 bases, leaving 8 bases of the junction unmatched. CDR3: CASLAGGRGGEQFF. CDR3 coding DNA: TGTGCCAGCCTAGCGGGAGGGCGAGGGGGTGAGCAGTTCTTC.

This clonotype was detected only a few times. The chain joins TRBV7-2 to TRBJ1-4; TRBD1 matches 10 bases. Unmatched junction bases numbered 9, after V lost 4 bases and J lost 10 bases. Germline V gene sequence: CDR1 SGHTA, CDR2 FQGNSA. This CDR3 region has 15 residues. In nucleotides, the CDR3 is TGTGCCAGCAGCTCCAGACAGGGGGCTGGTCGAAAACTGTTTTTT. This sequence encodes CASSSRQGAGRKLFF.

With respect to this clonotype: An end of the junction does not agree with germline; a read error may underlie this. This chain links TRBV7-7 with TRBJ2-2, with D possibly being TRBD1 (6 bases). CDR3 length: 14 residues. Germline V gene sequence: CDR1 SSHAT, CDR2 FNYEAQ (reference sequence). CDR3 residues: CASSLGAATGELFF. The CDR3 coding sequence is TGTGCTAGCAGCTTGGGGGCCGCCACCGGGGAGCTGTTTTTT.

This clonotype was seen more than once but under ten times. The rearrangement links TRBV27 to TRBJ2-7; 8 bases are a match to TRBD2. Per the germline V gene, CDR1 is MNHEY and CDR2 is SMNVEV (reference sequence). This CDR3 comprises 14 residues. V lost 1 base, J lost 7 bases, and 6 bases stayed unmatched. This CDR3 reads CASSLFLAGGEQYF. CDR3 DNA: TGTGCCAGCAGTTTATTCTTGGCGGGAGGTGAGCAGTACTTC.

This chain uses TRBV6-6 with TRBJ2-1, with 10 bases that match TRBD2. The V segment lost 6 bases and the J segment 3 bases; nucleotides outside the gene matches: 2. The germline V gene has CDR1 MNHNY and CDR2 SVGAGI (reference sequence). The CDR3 sequence is 14 residues long. The CDR3 DNA sequence: TGTGCCAGCAGCGGGACTAGCGTCTACAATGAGCAGTTCTTC. Its translation is CASSGTSVYNEQFF.

This chain joins TRBV6-2 or TRBV6-3 and TRBJ1-1; D gene unclear. There are 14 residues in the CDR3. With 7 bases removed from V and 1 base from J, the gap between germline ends came to 13 bases. The germline V gene encodes CDR1 MNHEY and CDR2 SVGEGT. CDR3 sequence (DNA): TGTGCCAGCAAGTTCGAACTTCGGAACACTGAAGCTTTCTTT. Translation: CASKFELRNTEAFF.

The chain recombines TRBV11-3 with TRBJ2-6; no reliable D call. This CDR3 spans 19 amino acids. Trimming removed 1 base from V and 0 bases from J, with 16 bases in between. Germline CDR1 and CDR2: SGHNT and YENEEA. CDR3 protein: CASSLGGVGIGSGANVLTF. The CDR3, as DNA: TGTGCCAGCAGCTTAGGCGGAGTGGGGATAGGCTCTGGGGCCAACGTCCTGACTTTC.

J is TRBJ2-4 and V is TRBV6-5; D is perhaps TRBD1 or TRBD2 (6 bases each). V was trimmed by 5 bases and J by 1 base, leaving 12 bases between them. Germline CDR1 MNHEY, CDR2 SVGAGI. This CDR3 region has 15 residues. CDR3 in amino acids: CASSRGTPAKNIQYF. DNA for the CDR3: TGTGCCAGCAGTAGGGGGACTCCTGCCAAAAACATTCAGTACTTC.

This rearrangement joins TRBV10-3 to TRBJ1-1, with a possible D match to TRBD1 (6 bases). V was shortened by 6 bases and J by 2 bases, with 10 bases between the two germline ends. CDR3 length equals 13 residues. Per germline, CDR1 ENHRY and CDR2 SYGVKD. The CDR3: CAIRRTENTEAFF. The CDR3 bases are TGTGCCATCAGGAGGACAGAAAACACTGAAGCTTTCTTT.

This chain's CDR3 is CASLEKGTSGTYEQYF. The CDR3 nucleotides read TGTGCCAGCCTTGAGAAGGGGACTAGCGGTACCTACGAGCAGTACTTC. The chain has TRBV28 and TRBJ2-7; TRBD2 matches 11 bases. There are 16 residues in the CDR3. V lost 8 bases and J lost 2; bases outside the gene matches: 11. Germline V gene sequence: CDR1 MDHEN, CDR2 SYDVKM.

The chain employs TRBV28 and TRBJ1-2, with D tentatively TRBD1 (5 bases). The CDR3 sequence is 15 residues long. Germline V gene lookup returns CDR1 MDHEN and CDR2 SYDVKM. The germline V and J ends were trimmed by 6 bases and 4 bases, with 18 bases remaining between them. The CDR3 region has the DNA TGTGCCAGCAGGTCCCTCGGGACCGCGGTCTATGGCTACACCTTC. Residues: CASRSLGTAVYGYTF.

The V call is TRBV19, the J call TRBJ2-1; TRBD2 aligns across 10 bases. The V gene's germline CDR1 is LNHDA and CDR2 SQIVND (reference sequence). This CDR3 is built from 14 residues. The ends lost 5 bases at V and 6 bases at J; junction bases unmatched: 4. DNA of the CDR3: TGTGCCAGTAGTTTGCCTAGCGGGAGCAATGAGCAGTTCTTC. Translated: CASSLPSGSNEQFF.

The CDR3 DNA sequence: TGTGCCAGCAGCTGGGAGAGGGGGCGCACAGATACGCAGTATTTT. As protein: CASSWERGRTDTQYF. This chain uses TRBV12-3 or TRBV12-4 with TRBJ2-3, with 7 bases identical to TRBD1. V lost 6 bases and J lost 1; bases outside the gene matches: 7. CDR3 length equals 15 residues.